The rows below give T cell receptor beta chains drawn from one sample of a study of control samples from healthy donors and cancer patients. TCRdb's table, derived via immunoSEQ multiplex PCR, lists solely in-frame clones and lacks some. The profile shows roughly 80,000 clones, 80% to 90% of them singletons. Sequencing input: PBMCs. These receptor sequences come from a woman aged 55-69 years with head and neck cancer. The CDR3 runs from the conserved cysteine through the conserved F or W. Fields, in order: J gene, D gene, clone size, V gene, CDR3 DNA, CDR3 protein. A D gene is named only where the DNA matches it firmly. The size of a clone is reported for some rows only, either as once, few or many, or as a class for expanded clones.

J gene: TRBJ2-7; D gene: TRBD1; clone size: NA; V gene: TRBV9; CDR3 DNA: TGTGCCAGCAGCGGAGGACAGGGGCACGAGCAGTACTTC; CDR3 protein: CASSGGQGHEQYF
J gene: TRBJ1-2; D gene: NA; clone size: NA; V gene: TRBV10-3; CDR3 DNA: TGTGCCATCAGTGAGGGGGCGGGGTATGGCTACACCTTC; CDR3 protein: CAISEGAGYGYTF
J gene: TRBJ2-3; D gene: TRBD2; clone size: once; V gene: TRBV28; CDR3 DNA: TGTGCCAGCAGGGGTTGGACTAGCGGGAAGGCTAGCACAGATACGCAGTATTTT; CDR3 protein: CASRGWTSGKASTDTQYF
J gene: TRBJ1-1; D gene: NA; clone size: NA; V gene: TRBV19; CDR3 DNA: TGTGCCAGTAGAACGGTCGGACTTGTTGAAGCTTTCTTT; CDR3 protein: CASRTVGLVEAFF
J gene: TRBJ2-7; D gene: NA; clone size: NA; V gene: TRBV4-1; CDR3 DNA: TGCGCCAGCAGCCCGGGCGCAGGAATTTCCTACGAGCAGTACTTC; CDR3 protein: CASSPGAGISYEQYF
J gene: TRBJ1-1; D gene: NA; clone size: NA; V gene: TRBV28; CDR3 DNA: TGTGCCAGCAGTTTATTAGTTCAGAACACTGAAGCTTTCTTT; CDR3 protein: CASSLLVQNTEAFF
J gene: TRBJ2-7; D gene: NA; clone size: NA; V gene: TRBV4-1; CDR3 DNA: TGCGCCAGCAGCCAAGATGGACTCTACGAGCAGTACTTC; CDR3 protein: CASSQDGLYEQYF
J gene: TRBJ2-7; D gene: TRBD2; clone size: NA; V gene: TRBV3-1/TRBV3-2; CDR3 DNA: TGTGCCAGCAGCCAACAACCGGGGGGCTCCTACGAGCAGTACTTC; CDR3 protein: CASSQQPGGSYEQYF
J gene: TRBJ1-5; D gene: NA; clone size: few; V gene: TRBV2; CDR3 DNA: TGTGCCAGCAGTGAGGGGGCCGGGGACAATCAGCCCCAGCATTTT; CDR3 protein: CASSEGAGDNQPQHF
J gene: TRBJ1-3; D gene: NA; clone size: few; V gene: TRBV7-2; CDR3 DNA: TGTGCCAGCAGCTTGGGGCGGGGGGTAAGCGGAAACACCATATATTTT; CDR3 protein: CASSLGRGVSGNTIYF